This T cell receptor (beta chain) was documented in a study of T-cell memory formation after mild COVID-19. This clonotype turned up a few times. No antigen is known for it. Study observations and caveats: Prior to infection, memory already included some responding clones, suggesting cross-reactive memory joined. Researchers could not confirm that second-wave clones peaking on day 37 targeted SARS-CoV-2.

5'RACE with constant-segment primers built TCRalpha and TCRbeta cDNA libraries with UMIs. TCRdb independently ran MiXCR on the 5' RACE reads; one entry per CDR3 protein. Here the sample spans 65,000 to 90,000 distinct CDR3 sequences, more than 11% being singletons. The germline V and J ends were trimmed by 1 base and 2 bases, with 12 bases remaining between them. Germline CDR1 reads MGHRA; CDR2 reads YSYEKL. This CDR3 has 15 amino acids. The chain has TRBV4-1 and TRBJ2-7; D unresolved. Sequenced input: PBMCs or a T cell subset sorted from them (not recorded which). The receptor's source is an adult woman who had mild COVID-19 (a few samples of this study predate the infection). Cell type and time point are not known. CDR3 residues: CASSQAPGPTYEQYF. In nucleotides, the CDR3 is TGCGCCAGCAGCCAAGCTCCCGGACCAACCTACGAGCAGTACTTC.